Each of the 8 T cell receptor beta chains below was sequenced from the same sample in a study of Graves' ophthalmopathy and Graves' hyperthyroidism. TCR beta CDR3 amplification used RNA transcripts. Second-round multiplex PCR came after first-round RT-PCR with HTBI primers. One entry per CDR3 protein results from TCRdb running MiXCR on the multiplex PCR reads. The table shows approximately 210,000 distinct CDR3 sequences, with just under 30% occurring only once. The sequenced material came from peripheral blood. These receptor sequences come from a man aged 45 to 65 with Graves' ophthalmopathy.

The chain joins TRBV20-1 to TRBJ1-1; maybe TRBD1 (6 bases). The ends were cut back, 0 bases at V and 4 bases at J, with 12 bases in the middle. Germline-derived CDR1 and CDR2 are DFQATT and SNEGSKA (reference sequence). CDR3 length: 14 amino acids. In nucleotides, the CDR3 is TGCAGTGCTAGAGACTTCACAGGGTCCACTGAAGCTTTCTTT. It specifies CSARDFTGSTEAFF.

The V and J genes are TRBV28 and TRBJ2-5; possibly TRBD1 for D (5 bases). This CDR3 contains 13 residues. V gave up 3 bases and J gave up 5 bases, with 10 bases separating them. Germline V gene sequence: CDR1 MDHEN, CDR2 SYDVKM. In nucleotides, the CDR3 is TGTGCCAGCAGTTTTCGACAGCACGAGACCCAGTACTTC. It yields the protein CASSFRQHETQYF.

The V call is TRBV29-1, the J call TRBJ1-1; D not resolved. The CDR3 is made up of 14 amino acids. Deletions cut 5 bases from V and 2 bases from J, with 15 bases between. Germline V gene sequence: CDR1 SQVTM, CDR2 ANQGSEA. DNA for the CDR3: TGCAGCGTTTATCCCGCCTTGGCTAACACTGAAGCTTTCTTT. Its translation: CSVYPALANTEAFF.

In its sample, this clonotype was seen many times. The CDR3 reads CSARDRLNYEQYF. In DNA, the CDR3 is TGCAGTGCTAGGGACAGGTTGAATTACGAGCAGTACTTC. This chain links TRBV20-1 with TRBJ2-7; 7 positions agree with TRBD1. CDR3 length: 13 amino acids. J was trimmed by 4 bases and V by 3 bases; bases with no gene match: 6. CDR1 is DFQATT and CDR2 is SNEGSKA in the germline V gene (reference sequence).

This clonotype was counted at least ten times. The chain links TRBV6-1 to TRBJ2-2; TRBD2 matches at 11 bases. This CDR3 is built from 15 residues. Germline V gives CDR1 MNHNS, CDR2 SASEGT. With V trimmed by 6 bases and J by 7 bases, 7 bases remained unmatched. Written as DNA, the CDR3 is TGTGCCAGCAGGTCACTAGCGGGAGAGGGCGGGGAGCTGTTTTTT. Its protein is CASRSLAGEGGELFF.

This clonotype came up many times. The rearrangement links TRBV6-5 to TRBJ1-1; possible D gene TRBD1, 5 bases. There are 15 residues in the CDR3. The germline CDR1 and CDR2 sequences are MNHEY and SVGAGI. Deletions cut 6 bases from V and 3 bases from J, with 17 bases between. This CDR3 reads CASSRLGGGDTEAFF. CDR3 nucleotide sequence: TGTGCCAGCAGCAGGCTTGGGGGGGGGGACACTGAAGCTTTCTTT.

This clonotype has only one observation. The genes are TRBV5-1 and TRBJ2-5, with D maybe TRBD2 (7 bases). This CDR3 comprises 15 residues. The V end lost 6 bases, the J end lost 1 base, and 16 bases lay between the germline ends. The germline gives CDR1 SGHRS, CDR2 YFSETQ. CDR3 sequence: CASIQGRGPQETQYF. The CDR3, as DNA: TGCGCCAGCATCCAAGGGCGGGGGCCCCAAGAGACCCAGTACTTC.

This clonotype was seen at least ten times. V usage is TRBV29-1 and J usage is TRBJ1-3; D gene unclear. The germline gives CDR1 SQVTM, CDR2 ANQGSEA. Between the trimmed V and J ends, which lost 4 bases and 3 bases, there was a span of 7 bases. There are 12 residues in the CDR3. The CDR3 region is CSVVWGGNTIYF. DNA of the CDR3: TGCAGCGTTGTGTGGGGTGGAAACACCATATATTTT.